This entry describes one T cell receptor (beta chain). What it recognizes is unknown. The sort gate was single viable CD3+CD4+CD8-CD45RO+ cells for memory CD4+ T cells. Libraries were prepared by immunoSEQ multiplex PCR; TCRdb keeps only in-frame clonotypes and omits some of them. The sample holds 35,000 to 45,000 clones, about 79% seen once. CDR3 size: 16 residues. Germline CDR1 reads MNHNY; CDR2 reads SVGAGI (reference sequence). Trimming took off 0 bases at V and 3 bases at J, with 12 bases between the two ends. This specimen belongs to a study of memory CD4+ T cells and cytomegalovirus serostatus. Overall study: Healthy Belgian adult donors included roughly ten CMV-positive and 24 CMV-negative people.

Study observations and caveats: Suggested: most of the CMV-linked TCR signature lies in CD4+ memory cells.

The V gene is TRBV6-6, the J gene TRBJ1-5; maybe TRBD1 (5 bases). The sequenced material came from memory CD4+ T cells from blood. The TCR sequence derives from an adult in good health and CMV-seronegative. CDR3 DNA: TGTGCCAGCAGTTACTCGGGGACGGAAATCAATCAGCCCCAGCATTTT. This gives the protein CASSYSGTEINQPQHF.